Here is one T cell receptor (beta chain) with its context. Profiled with immunoSEQ multiplex PCR; TCRdb holds only in-frame clones, not every one. The sample has about 44,000 clones, over 75% seen once. These data belong to a study of T cell changes during pregnancy in multiple sclerosis. This CDR3 region has 15 residues. The V end was cut by 3 bases, the J end by 5 bases, with 18 bases between. Germline V gene lookup returns CDR1 SGDLS and CDR2 YYNGEE. V usage is TRBV9 and J usage is TRBJ2-7; D is uncertain. The receptor was derived from a female donor with multiple sclerosis, enrolled in a pregnancy study. The material sequenced was CD4+ T cells from peripheral blood mononuclear cells, taken before pregnancy. CDR3 nucleotides: TGTGCCAGCAGCGGACACGGATTGTCAACCCACGAGCAGTACTTC. Its translation: CASSGHGLSTHEQYF.